The 18 T cell receptor beta chains presented below share a single source sample, sequenced in a study of blood T cell repertoires in COVID-19. Repertoires were generated with immunoSEQ multiplex PCR, while TCRdb's copy carries only in-frame clones and drops some. Of 300,000 to 400,000 clones listed, roughly 87% are singletons. Sequencing used peripheral blood. The receptors derive from a man aged 50 to 60 with active or convalescent COVID-19.

V gene TRBV13 combines with J gene TRBJ2-1, with 8 bases lining up with TRBD2. The germline V gene has CDR1 PRHDT and CDR2 FYEKMQ (reference sequence). This CDR3 spans 17 amino acids. Trimming removed 3 bases from V and 5 bases from J; junction bases left unmatched: 12. CDR3 sequence reads: CASSLAPLAGVNNEQFF. The CDR3 coding sequence is TGTGCCAGCAGCTTGGCCCCCCTAGCGGGTGTGAACAATGAGCAGTTCTTC.

This rearrangement joins TRBV5-6 to TRBJ2-7; possibly TRBD1 for D (6 bases). V was shortened by 2 bases and J by 6 bases, with 9 bases between the two germline ends. The germline CDR1 and CDR2 sequences are SGHDT and YYEEEE. This CDR3 is built from 12 residues. As DNA, the CDR3 is TGTGCCAGCAGCTTCCTAGGGGGCGAGCAGTACTTC. Its translation is CASSFLGGEQYF. The full variable domain, rest sourced from reference TRBV5-6 and TRBJ2-7, is DAGVTQSPTHLIKTRGQQVTLRCSPKSGHDTVSWYQQALGQGPQFIFQYYEEEERQRGNFPDRFSGHQFPNYSSELNVNALLLGDSALYLCASSFLGGEQYFGPGTRLTVT.

In this sample, this clone turned up once. This chain uses TRBV9 with TRBJ1-3; 7 positions match TRBD1. Germline-derived CDR1 and CDR2 are SGDLS and YYNGEE. The trim removed 2 bases at V and 1 base at J, leaving 6 bases unmatched. The CDR3 totals 16 residues. In DNA, the CDR3 is TGTGCCAGCAGCGTTCTAGACAGGGCTTCTGGAAACACCATATATTTT. Translated: CASSVLDRASGNTIYF.

The chain combines TRBV29-1 with TRBJ1-5; no clear D gene. Germline CDR1 and CDR2: SQVTM and ANQGSEA. The CDR3 contains 11 residues. V shed 8 bases and J shed 0 bases, with 5 bases lying between them. The CDR3 DNA reads as TGCAGCTTTAATAGCAATCAGCCCCAGCATTTT. It yields the protein CSFNSNQPQHF.

The chain couples TRBV2 to TRBJ1-5; D uncertain. The CDR3 extends over 13 amino acids. Germline CDR1 is SNHLY and CDR2 is FYNNEI. The V end lost 6 bases, the J end lost 4 bases, and 10 bases lay between the germline ends. Here the CDR3 DNA reads TGTGCCAGCAGCTACGAGGCAAATCAGCCCCAGCATTTT. Translated: CASSYEANQPQHF.

This chain links TRBV28 with TRBJ1-2; D is possibly TRBD1 (5 bases). The CDR3 has 15 residues. Germline V gives CDR1 MDHEN, CDR2 SYDVKM. The V gene lost 7 bases and the J gene lost 4 bases, with 19 bases spanning the gap. CDR3: CASTKGAGSVYGYTF. In DNA form, the CDR3 reads TGTGCCAGCACCAAAGGGGCAGGGTCTGTCTATGGCTACACCTTC.

CDR3 sequence (DNA): TGCGCCAGCAGCTACGGAGGGTCCAATGAGCAGTTCTTC. It encodes CASSYGGSNEQFF. The V call is TRBV5-1, the J call TRBJ2-1; a possible D gene is TRBD2 (6 bases). Trimming pared 3 bases from V and 6 bases from J, leaving 10 bases between. This CDR3 spans 13 amino acids. CDR1 is SGHRS, CDR2 YFSETQ, per germline. Together with reference TRBV5-1 and TRBJ2-1, the CDR3 gives the full variable domain: KAGVTQTPRYLIKTRGQQVTLSCSPISGHRSVSWYQQTPGQGLQFLFEYFSETQRNKGNFPGRFSGRQFSNSRSEMNVSTLELGDSALYLCASSYGGSNEQFFGPGTRLTVL.

This chain links TRBV2 with TRBJ2-7, with a tentative D call TRBD1 (5 bases). The germline V and J ends were trimmed by 4 bases and 0 bases, with 7 bases remaining between them. This CDR3 contains 13 residues. Germline V gene sequence: CDR1 SNHLY, CDR2 FYNNEI. The CDR3 loop is CASSVDSSYEQYF. The CDR3 DNA reads as TGTGCCAGCAGTGTTGACAGCTCCTACGAGCAGTACTTC.

This chain connects TRBV7-3 to TRBJ2-1; 9 bases agree with TRBD2. The CDR3 has 17 amino acids. Germline V CDR1 and CDR2: SGHTA, FQGTGA. V shed 3 bases, J shed 4 bases, and the junction held 10 bases outside the gene matches. The CDR3 sequence is CASSFSPGLALYNEQFF. The DNA for the CDR3 is TGTGCCAGCAGCTTTAGTCCGGGACTAGCTCTATACAATGAGCAGTTCTTC.

This rearrangement joins TRBV7-9 to TRBJ1-3; 9 bases match TRBD1. V was clipped by 5 bases and J by 4 bases; unmatched bases: 12. The CDR3 covers 17 residues. CDR1 and CDR2 (germline): SEHNR, FQNEAQ (reference sequence). CDR3: CASSIISPGQGGNTIYF. As DNA, the CDR3 is TGTGCCAGCAGCATTATTTCGCCGGGACAGGGAGGAAACACCATATATTTT. The full variable domain, with the rest looked up from reference TRBV7-9 and TRBJ1-3, is DTGVSQNPRHKITKRGQNVTFRCDPISEHNRLYWYRQTLGQGPEFLTYFQNEAQLEKSRLLSDRFSAERPKGSFSTLEIQRTEQGDSAMYLCASSIISPGQGGNTIYFGEGSWLTVV.

This chain connects TRBV9 to TRBJ1-3, with 7 positions matching TRBD1. The CDR3 is made up of 15 amino acids. Germline CDR1 reads SGDLS; CDR2 reads YYNGEE. The V and J ends lost 4 bases and 9 bases, in that order; junction bases with no gene match: 13. CDR3 DNA: TGTGCCAGCAGCACCATGACAGGGCCCCTAGGCACCATATATTTT. This codes for CASSTMTGPLGTIYF.

The chain carries TRBV7-3 and TRBJ2-5, with D possibly TRBD2 on 5 matching bases. CDR1 SGHTA and CDR2 FQGTGA come from the germline V gene. The CDR3 consists of 16 residues. Trimming took 4 bases from V and 2 from J, leaving 17 bases between them. The CDR3 nucleotides read TGTGCCAGCAGCTCACCGCCCGGGAAAAGACAAGAGACCCAGTACTTC. Encoded protein: CASSSPPGKRQETQYF. The variable domain in full, with the rest retrieved from reference TRBV7-3 and TRBJ2-5, is GAGVSQTPSNKVTEKGKYVELRCDPISGHTALYWYRQSLGQGPEFLIYFQGTGAADDSGLPNDRFFAVRPEGSVSTLKIQRTERGDSAVYLCASSSPPGKRQETQYFGPGTRLLVL.

The V gene is TRBV14, the J gene TRBJ1-4; no firm D call. There are 14 residues in the CDR3. V was cut by 2 bases and J by 5 bases, with 9 bases left in between. The germline V gene encodes CDR1 SGHDN and CDR2 FVKESK. In DNA form, the CDR3 reads TGTGCCAGCAGCCAATTCGCGTGGAATGAAAAACTGTTTTTT. Translation gives CASSQFAWNEKLFF.

This rearrangement joins TRBV28 to TRBJ1-2, with 8 positions matching TRBD1. V trimming: 2 bases; J trimming: 7 bases; junction bases outside the gene matches: 9. The CDR3 contains 15 residues. Germline values: CDR1 MDHEN, CDR2 SYDVKM. In nucleotides, the CDR3 is TGTGCCAGCAGTTTACCGGACAGGGCGTCTCCTGGCTACACCTTC. Its protein product is CASSLPDRASPGYTF.

The chain joins TRBV2 to TRBJ2-7; tentatively, D is TRBD2 (6 bases). This CDR3 region has 14 residues. Germline assignment: CDR1 SNHLY and CDR2 FYNNEI. Trimming took off 7 bases at V and 2 bases at J, with 15 bases between the two ends. CDR3 loop: CASTLAPTTYEQYF. As DNA, the CDR3 is TGTGCCAGCACCCTAGCGCCCACCACCTACGAGCAGTACTTC. The full variable domain, rest sourced from reference TRBV2 and TRBJ2-7, is EPEVTQTPSHQVTQMGQEVILRCVPISNHLYFYWYRQILGQKVEFLVSFYNNEISEKSEIFDDQFSVERPDGSNFTLKIRSTKLEDSAMYFCASTLAPTTYEQYFGPGTRLTVT.

The chain has TRBV10-2 and TRBJ2-7; no reliable D call. The CDR3 spans 11 residues. Germline V CDR1 and CDR2: WSHSY, SAAADI. Trimming removed 10 bases from V and 7 bases from J, with 14 bases in between. CDR3 bases: TGCGCCACCTGGGCCGTCCGGGAGCAGTACTTC. Translation gives CATWAVREQYF.

V gene TRBV11-2 combines with J gene TRBJ2-1; TRBD2 matches 9 bases. V shed 5 bases, J shed 7 bases, and the junction held 9 bases outside the gene matches. Germline lookup yields CDR1 SGHAT and CDR2 FQNNGV. This CDR3 has 15 residues. The CDR3 nucleotides are TGTGCCAGCAGCGTAGGCGGACTAGCGAGGAATGAGCAGTTCTTC. Translation gives CASSVGGLARNEQFF. Full variable domain (outside the CDR3, taken from reference TRBV11-2 and TRBJ2-1): EAGVAQSPRYKIIEKRQSVAFWCNPISGHATLYWYQQILGQGPKLLIQFQNNGVVDDSQLPKDRFSAERLKGVDSTLKIQPAKLEDSAVYLCASSVGGLARNEQFFGPGTRLTVL.

The chain carries TRBV5-8 and TRBJ1-2; TRBD1 might be the D (5 bases). Germline lookup yields CDR1 SGHTS and CDR2 YDEGEE. Deletions cut 0 bases from V and 6 bases from J, with 9 bases between. This CDR3 region has 13 residues. CDR3 loop: CASSLAGGDGYTF. The DNA of the CDR3 is TGTGCCAGCAGCTTGGCCGGGGGAGATGGCTACACCTTC.